This T cell receptor (beta chain) was obtained from a study of T cell responses to AZD1222 COVID-19 vaccine. Study-level findings and limits: White British ancestry dominated among donors, who included more females, and clonal diversity was possibly underestimated. Vaccine-related CD4 TCRs covered spike, predominating at 160-218 and 743-854. An increase in Spike-specific TCR breadth and depth was observed after two AZD1222 doses. Unmutated regions of variants are reportedly targeted by nearly half of spike-specific TCRs.

Clones were read by immunoSEQ multiplex PCR, and TCRdb kept only the in-frame ones, dropping some. Among some 150,000 clones, 90% to 95% were seen once, and the ten largest hold 1.5% to 2%. Comments on this clone: Its antigen is still unknown.

The CDR3 runs to 12 residues. V shed 8 bases and J 3 bases; nucleotides not matched to a gene: 1. This material consisted of peripheral blood, taken on day 0 of AZD1222 vaccination. This TCR was sampled from an adult in good health. The J gene is TRBJ2-1, the V gene TRBV12-3 or TRBV12-4; 7 nucleotides agree with TRBD2. CDR3 loop: CASGGVYNEQFF. In DNA form, the CDR3 reads TGTGCCAGCGGGGGGGTCTACAATGAGCAGTTCTTC.